A single sample gave rise to the 6 T cell receptor beta chains below, sequenced in a study of CD8 T cells in ankylosing spondylitis (dated by TCRdb to 2017 to 2019). The library was obtained by 5' RACE. The sequencer listed for this sample is Illumina HiSeq 2500. Starting from the raw public reads, TCRdb applied fastp trimming at Q25, assembled clones with MiXCR and retained in-frame beta chains. Each CDR3 protein appears once, grouped with its most common genes and DNA. Counted in this sample were approximately 300,000 distinct CDR3 sequences; 15% to 25% of them appeared once. The ten largest clones take up 7.8% of the sample. Source material: blood, either unsorted or a sorted T cell fraction (not recorded which). The receptor set was obtained from a male donor with ankylosing spondylitis or in good health (not recorded which).

A few counts support this clonotype. The rearrangement joins TRBV24-1 to TRBJ1-2; no firm D call. The germline gives CDR1 KGHDR, CDR2 SFDVKD. The CDR3 is made up of 16 amino acids. V was cut by 4 bases and J by 3 bases, with 17 bases left in between. As DNA, the CDR3 is TGTGCCACCAGTGAGGCCGGGCCCCAATCGGACTATGGCTACACCTTC. Translated, it gives CATSEAGPQSDYGYTF.

About this clonotype itself: One end of the junction varies from germline; a read error may be responsible. This chain links TRBV4-2 with TRBJ2-2; no firm D call. CDR1 is LGHNA and CDR2 is YNFKEQ in the germline V gene. This CDR3 has 13 residues. CDR3 sequence (DNA): TGTGCCATCAGCCGACGGATCCCCGGGGAGCTGTTTTTT. Protein product: CAISRRIPGELFF.

This clonotype has more than one count but fewer than ten. The rearrangement joins TRBV4-1 to TRBJ1-4, with a weak D call TRBD1 (5 bases). Germline V gene sequence: CDR1 MGHRA, CDR2 YSYEKL. V was trimmed by 1 base and J by 7 bases, leaving 10 bases between them. This CDR3 comprises 14 residues. CDR3 DNA sequence: TGCGCCAGCAGCCAAGGGGCAGGGTTTGAAAAACTGTTTTTT. Residues: CASSQGAGFEKLFF.

This clonotype was counted between two and nine times. The V gene is TRBV11-2, the J gene TRBJ1-6; 8 bases align to TRBD1. This CDR3 is built from 16 residues. Germline V gene lookup returns CDR1 SGHAT and CDR2 FQNNGV. Trimming at V came to 4 bases and at J to 9 bases, leaving 11 bases not matched to a gene. CDR3 sequence reads: CASSSRAGQVISPLHF. The DNA for the CDR3 is TGTGCCAGCAGCTCTAGGGCGGGACAGGTTATTTCACCCCTCCACTTT.

The chain employs TRBV5-5 and TRBJ2-2; TRBD1 or TRBD2 may be the D gene (5 bases each). V shed 1 base and J shed 1 base, with 11 bases lying between them. Germline CDR1 SGHKS, CDR2 YYEKEE (reference sequence). The CDR3 sequence is 16 residues long. The CDR3 region has the DNA TGTGCCAGCAGCTTGTTGTCAGGGAGGAACACCGGGGAGCTGTTTTTT. It codes for CASSLLSGRNTGELFF.

This clonotype has a count of ten or more. V and J are TRBV30 and TRBJ1-2; tentative D call: TRBD1 (5 bases). CDR1 is GTSNPN and CDR2 is SVGIG in the germline V gene (reference sequence). This CDR3 has 13 amino acids. V shed 2 bases and J shed 4 bases, with 11 bases lying between them. CDR3 nucleotide sequence: TGTGCCTGGAGTCCTTCGGGGGGCTATGGCTACACCTTC. Residues: CAWSPSGGYGYTF.